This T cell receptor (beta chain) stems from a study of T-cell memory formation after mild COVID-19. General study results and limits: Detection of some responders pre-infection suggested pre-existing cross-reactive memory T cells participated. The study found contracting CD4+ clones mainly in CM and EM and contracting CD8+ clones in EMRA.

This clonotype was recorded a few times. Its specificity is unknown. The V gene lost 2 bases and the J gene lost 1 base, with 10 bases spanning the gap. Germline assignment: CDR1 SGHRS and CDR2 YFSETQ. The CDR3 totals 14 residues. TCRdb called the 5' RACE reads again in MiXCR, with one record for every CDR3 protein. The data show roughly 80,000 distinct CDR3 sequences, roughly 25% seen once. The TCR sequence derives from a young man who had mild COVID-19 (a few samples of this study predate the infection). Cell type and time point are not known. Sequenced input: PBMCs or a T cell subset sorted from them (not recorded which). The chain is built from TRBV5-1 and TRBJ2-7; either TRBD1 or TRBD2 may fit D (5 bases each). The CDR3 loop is CASSFHEGSYEQYF. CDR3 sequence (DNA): TGCGCCAGCAGCTTCCACGAGGGGTCCTACGAGCAGTACTTC.